This T cell receptor (beta chain) was identified during a study of T cell responses to AZD1222 COVID-19 vaccine. Study results and caveats: Dominant at 160-218 and 743-854, vaccine-associated CD4 TCRs also spanned spike. At study baseline, merely a handful of AZD1222 recipients were seropositive. Close to half of all spike-specific TCRs reportedly target regions of the variants that are unmutated.

The sample holds one count of this clone. Its antigen is as yet unknown. Trimming at V came to 1 base and at J to 9 bases, leaving 8 bases not matched to a gene. There are 17 residues in the CDR3. Germline-derived CDR1 and CDR2 are LGHNA and YSLEER. Assay used: immunoSEQ multiplex PCR; TCRdb lists only in-frame clones, some missing. Among about 120,000 clones listed, approximately 94% were seen once. This material consisted of peripheral blood, taken 28 days after the second AZD1222 dose. The TCR originated in an adult who received the AZD1222 COVID-19 vaccine. J is TRBJ1-6 and V is TRBV4-3, with 11 bases aligning to TRBD1. The CDR3, as DNA: TGCGCCAGCAGCCAAGGGGTCACCGGGACAGGGGGTTCACCCCTCCACTTT. Translated, it gives CASSQGVTGTGGSPLHF.